The subject of this entry is one T cell receptor beta chain. The CDR3 consists of 13 residues. The germline V gene has CDR1 SQVTM and CDR2 ANQGSEA. Between the trimmed V and J ends, which lost 7 bases and 0 bases, there was a span of 10 bases. Measured with immunoSEQ multiplex PCR; TCRdb has only the in-frame clones, and not every one. The sample has tens of thousands of clones, roughly 90% seen once; the top ten hold around 4.3%. The data derive from a study of T cell changes during pregnancy in multiple sclerosis. This clonotype was sampled from a female donor with multiple sclerosis, enrolled in a pregnancy study. This chain links TRBV29-1 with TRBJ2-1; D gene uncertain. Here the sequenced sample was CD8+ T cells from peripheral blood mononuclear cells, taken after pregnancy. The DNA of the CDR3 is TGCAGCGGAGAAGTGAGCTCCTACAATGAGCAGTTCTTC. Protein sequence: CSGEVSSYNEQFF.